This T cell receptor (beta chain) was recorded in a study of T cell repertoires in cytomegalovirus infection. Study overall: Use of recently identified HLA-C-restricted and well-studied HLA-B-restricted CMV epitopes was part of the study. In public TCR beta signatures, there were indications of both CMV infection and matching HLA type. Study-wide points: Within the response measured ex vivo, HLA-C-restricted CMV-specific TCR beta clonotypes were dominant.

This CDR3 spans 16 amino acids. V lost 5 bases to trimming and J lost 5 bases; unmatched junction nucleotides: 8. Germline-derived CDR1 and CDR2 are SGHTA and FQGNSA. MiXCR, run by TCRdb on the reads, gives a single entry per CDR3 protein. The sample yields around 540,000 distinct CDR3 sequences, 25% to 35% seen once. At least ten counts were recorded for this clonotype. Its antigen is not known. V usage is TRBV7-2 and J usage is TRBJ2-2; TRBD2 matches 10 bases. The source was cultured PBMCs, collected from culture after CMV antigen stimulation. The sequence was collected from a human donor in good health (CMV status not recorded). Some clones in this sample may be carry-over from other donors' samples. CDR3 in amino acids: CASSKPSGSVTGELFF. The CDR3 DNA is TGTGCCAGCAGCAAACCTAGCGGGAGTGTTACCGGGGAGCTGTTTTTT.